The following is a T cell receptor beta chain sequence with its context. Its antigen is unidentified. V was clipped by 2 bases and J by 4 bases; unmatched bases: 12. The CDR3 covers 17 residues. Germline lookup yields CDR1 LGHNT and CDR2 FRNRAP. The data were taken from a study of graft-versus-host responses after intestinal transplantation. The study's findings and limits: Some GvH clones were seen earlier in gut or blood, suggesting intestinal origin. Association was observed between peak circulating GvH clone levels and early post-transplant HvG declines.

Either the posterior iliac crest or another site supplied the post-transplant bone marrow. Profiling relied on immunoSEQ multiplex PCR, and the TCRdb table lists in-frame clones only, not all of them. This table has around 71,000 clones, about nine tenths appearing once. The receptor was isolated from a human patient who received an intestinal transplant, so some T cells may come from the graft donor. The chain uses TRBV12-5 and TRBJ2-3; TRBD2 agrees at 7 bases. Sequences were derived from bone marrow, sampled 700 to 750 days after intestinal transplantation. In DNA, the CDR3 is TGTGCTAGTGGTTTGTCCCCCGGTTCGGGGGGTCCAGATACGCAGTATTTT. Translation gives CASGLSPGSGGPDTQYF.